Here is one TCR beta chain with its context. Its antigen is unidentified. The sample belongs to a study of OX40 agonist ivuxolimab in advanced cancers. Notes on the study in general: At 0.1 to 3.0 mg/kg, CD4+ and CD8+ blood T cells expanded clonally by week 6. Low normalized T-cell clonal expansion was additionally recorded for some nonresponders. Compared with CD4+, CD8+ T cells on average had more expanded clones.

The data were produced by immunoSEQ multiplex PCR, yet TCRdb's version contains in-frame clones alone and is incomplete. The repertoire holds tens of thousands of clones, with 75% to 95% as singletons. Trimming removed 4 bases at V and 1 base at J, with 7 bases between. This CDR3 has 12 amino acids. The germline V gene has CDR1 GTSNPN and CDR2 SVGIG (reference sequence). The sample consisted of CD4+ or CD8+ T cells sorted from blood, taken in a trial of the OX40 agonist ivuxolimab. The chain joins TRBV30 to TRBJ1-1; no reliable D call. The TCR comes from an adult with an advanced solid tumor such as melanoma, head and neck, liver or kidney cancer. The chain's CDR3 is CAWIAGNTEAFF. The CDR3 DNA reads TGTGCCTGGATAGCGGGGAACACTGAAGCTTTCTTT.